Below, 18 T cell receptor beta chains from the same sample are listed, as sequenced in a study of T cells in Graves' hyperthyroidism and ophthalmopathy (dated by TCRdb to the late 2010s). The library relied on multiplex PCR. Sequencing used an Illumina HiSeq 2000. TCR beta CDR3 regions were amplified from RNA transcripts. The first round of RT-PCR for the TCR CDR3 was performed with the HTBI primer set and the Qiagen OneStep RT-PCR kit. The raw public data were reprocessed by TCRdb itself: fastp quality trimming at Q25, MiXCR clonotype calling, in-frame beta chains only. Rows merge per CDR3 protein into single entries with the most common DNA and genes. The sample data list about 560,000 distinct CDR3 sequences, and about 45% of these were observed just once. The ten largest clones represent 8% to 8.5% of the sample. Input material: peripheral blood or thyroid tissue (not recorded which). These TCRs come from a woman aged 18-30 years with Graves' hyperthyroidism. Donor details come from another sample of the same person, matched by shared clones.

V is TRBV29-1 and J is TRBJ2-7; 9 bases align to TRBD1. The CDR3 length is 12 residues. The junction had 3 bases not matched to a gene; V was cut back by 7 bases and J by 2 bases. From germline, CDR1 is SQVTM and CDR2 ANQGSEA. CDR3 in DNA: TGCAGCGCACAGGGGGCCCCCTACGAGCAGTACTTC. Protein sequence: CSAQGAPYEQYF.

The chain employs TRBV25-1 and TRBJ1-2, with TRBD1 matching 7 bases. The CDR3 is 12 amino acids. V shed 5 bases and J 8 bases; nucleotides not matched to a gene: 5. Germline V gene sequence: CDR1 MGHDK, CDR2 SYGVNS. The CDR3 reads CASSRAGQGYTF. CDR3 nucleotides: TGTGCCAGCAGTAGAGCGGGACAGGGCTACACCTTC.

The V gene is TRBV7-2, the J gene TRBJ1-2; 7 bases are a match to TRBD1. Unmatched junction bases numbered 7, after V lost 4 bases and J lost 5 bases. There are 14 residues in the CDR3. The germline gives CDR1 SGHTA, CDR2 FQGNSA. This CDR3 is CASSYRTGDYGYTF. CDR3 bases: TGTGCCAGCAGCTACCGGACAGGAGATTATGGCTACACCTTC.

The CDR3 DNA reads as TGTGCCAGTAGTCCAACCGGCCCTATCAACGAGCAGTACTTC. Translated: CASSPTGPINEQYF. The chain uses TRBV19 and TRBJ2-7; D is unresolved. The CDR3 covers 14 residues. Germline V gene data show CDR1 as LNHDA and CDR2 as SQIVND (reference sequence). Trimming took 5 bases from V and 5 from J, leaving 16 bases between them.

The sample holds a few counts of this clonotype. The CDR3 sequence is CASSYPGQNYEQYF. The CDR3 DNA sequence: TGTGCCAGCAGTTACCCGGGACAGAACTACGAGCAGTACTTC. V is TRBV7-9 and J is TRBJ2-7; TRBD1 matches 7 bases. This CDR3 spans 14 amino acids. CDR1 is SEHNR and CDR2 is FQNEAQ in the germline V gene (reference sequence). V dropped 6 bases and J dropped 3; count of bases not matched to a gene: 8.

The rearrangement uses TRBV19 and TRBJ1-2; no reliable D call. The CDR3 has 17 amino acids. V lost 2 bases to trimming and J lost 7 bases, with 23 bases between them. CDR1 LNHDA and CDR2 SQIVND come from the germline V gene (reference sequence). The CDR3 coding sequence is TGTGCCAGTAGTATATGGGCGGAGTACCCACCTACTACTGGCTACACCTTC. The encoded protein is CASSIWAEYPPTTGYTF. The whole variable domain, filled in from reference TRBV19 and TRBJ1-2, reads DGGITQSPKYLFRKEGQNVTLSCEQNLNHDAMYWYRQDPGQGLRLIYYSQIVNDFQKGDIAEGYSVSREKKESFPLTVTSAQKNPTAFYLCASSIWAEYPPTTGYTFGSGTRLTVV.

In its sample, this clonotype was seen many times. This chain connects TRBV9 to TRBJ2-7; 7 nucleotides line up with TRBD1. The CDR3 has 15 residues. V lost 0 bases, J lost 3 bases, and 6 bases stayed unmatched. Germline V CDR1 and CDR2: SGDLS, YYNGEE. The CDR3 bases are TGTGCCAGCAGCGTAGACGGGACAGAGAACTACGAGCAGTACTTC. It encodes CASSVDGTENYEQYF.

This chain joins TRBV2 and TRBJ1-1; TRBD1 matches at 7 bases. Germline loops: CDR1 SNHLY, CDR2 FYNNEI. Unmatched junction bases numbered 10, after V lost 8 bases and J lost 7 bases. This CDR3 has 13 residues. Written as DNA, the CDR3 is TGTGCCAGCCGCACCGGGACAGCGGATGAAGCTTTCTTT. The encoded protein is CASRTGTADEAFF.

Regarding this clonotype: A much larger clone lies a single base off, so this may be a read error. This chain links TRBV20-1 with TRBJ1-6; no reliable D call. CDR3 length equals 13 residues. Germline values: CDR1 DFQATT, CDR2 SNEGSKA (reference sequence). The CDR3 coding sequence is TGCAATGCTAATAAGGGTCCAAATTCACCCCTCCACTTT. Amino acids: CNANKGPNSPLHF.

The chain recombines TRBV29-1 with TRBJ1-1; 7 nucleotides agree with TRBD1. Germline V gene lookup returns CDR1 SQVTM and CDR2 ANQGSEA. V lost 7 bases and J lost 5; bases outside the gene matches: 7. The CDR3 contains 12 residues. The CDR3 sequence is CSEDRAGTEAFF. In DNA form, the CDR3 reads TGCAGCGAAGACAGGGCTGGAACTGAAGCTTTCTTT.

The chain joins TRBV15 to TRBJ1-6; D remains unclear. V lost 4 bases and J lost 10, with 11 bases in between. CDR1 and CDR2 from the germline V gene are LNHNV and YYDKDF (reference sequence). This CDR3 region has 13 residues. This CDR3 reads CATSTSKGSPLHF. As DNA, the CDR3 is TGTGCCACCAGCACCAGTAAGGGCTCACCCCTCCACTTT.

This clonotype has only a few counts. The gene calls are TRBV6-6 and TRBJ2-5; the D gene is possibly TRBD2 (6 bases). The length of the CDR3 is 13 residues. Trimming left V 5 bases short and J 0 bases short, with 7 bases between. Germline values: CDR1 MNHNY, CDR2 SVGAGI (reference sequence). Written as DNA, the CDR3 is TGTGCCAGCAGTGGAGGGCACCAAGAGACCCAGTACTTC. Protein sequence: CASSGGHQETQYF.

V is TRBV7-2 and J is TRBJ1-6, with 11 bases matching TRBD1. There are 15 residues in the CDR3. Germline V CDR1 and CDR2: SGHTA, FQGNSA. V lost 5 bases and J lost 10; bases outside the gene matches: 7. The CDR3 nucleotides are TGTGCCAGCAGCGAAGGACAGGGGGCGGGGTCACCCCTCCACTTT. It specifies CASSEGQGAGSPLHF.

The chain carries TRBV25-1 and TRBJ1-2, with 7 bases aligning to TRBD1. The CDR3 loop spans 14 amino acids. CDR1 is MGHDK and CDR2 is SYGVNS in the germline V gene. The V gene end was trimmed by 4 bases and the J gene end by 8 bases; junction bases not matched to a gene: 10. The CDR3 DNA reads as TGTGCCAGCAGTGCTAGTTCCCAGGGGGGCGGCTACACCTTC. Its protein is CASSASSQGGGYTF.

This sequence joins TRBV19 and TRBJ2-2; unclear D gene. Germline V gene data show CDR1 as LNHDA and CDR2 as SQIVND (reference sequence). Trimming removed 3 bases at V and 6 bases at J, with 14 bases between. The CDR3 loop spans 15 amino acids. The chain's CDR3 is CASSMGSPLSGELFF. CDR3 coding DNA: TGTGCCAGTAGTATGGGAAGCCCCCTGTCCGGGGAGCTGTTTTTT. The whole variable domain, remainder taken from reference TRBV19 and TRBJ2-2, is DGGITQSPKYLFRKEGQNVTLSCEQNLNHDAMYWYRQDPGQGLRLIYYSQIVNDFQKGDIAEGYSVSREKKESFPLTVTSAQKNPTAFYLCASSMGSPLSGELFFGEGSRLTVL.

V and J are TRBV7-2 and TRBJ2-5; 8 bases fit TRBD1. CDR3 length: 16 residues. Germline V gene data show CDR1 as SGHTA and CDR2 as FQGNSA. Unmatched junction bases numbered 11, after V lost 7 bases and J lost 1 base. CDR3 in amino acids: CASTARGRSLQETQYF. DNA of the CDR3: TGTGCCAGCACCGCCAGGGGGCGCTCGCTCCAAGAGACCCAGTACTTC.

As for this clonotype: The CDR3 ends on some other residue instead of the conserved phenylalanine or tryptophan, so this is likely a read error. The chain links TRBV7-9 to TRBJ1-5; D might be TRBD1 (5 bases). The CDR3 covers 16 residues. Germline V gene lookup returns CDR1 SEHNR and CDR2 FQNEAQ (reference sequence). Trimming shortened V by 1 base and J by 4 bases, and 14 bases separated the two germline ends. The CDR3 spells CASSLGRGRGNQPQHC. In DNA, the CDR3 is TGTGCCAGCAGCTTAGGCCGTGGAAGGGGAAATCAGCCCCAGCATTGT.

V is TRBV7-6 and J is TRBJ2-5; no firm D call. There are 16 residues in the CDR3. CDR1 SGHVS and CDR2 FNYEAQ come from the germline V gene. The V gene lost 3 bases and the J gene lost 2 bases, with 16 bases spanning the gap. CDR3 loop: CASSFPRRGTQETQYF. The CDR3 region has the DNA TGTGCCAGCAGCTTTCCCCGCCGCGGAACTCAAGAGACCCAGTACTTC. The full variable domain, in which reference TRBV7-6 and TRBJ2-5 provide the parts outside the CDR3, is GAGVSQSPRYKVTKRGQDVALRCDPISGHVSLYWYRQALGQGPEFLTYFNYEAQQDKSGLPNDRFSAERPEGSISTLTIQRTEQRDSAMYRCASSFPRRGTQETQYFGPGTRLLVL.